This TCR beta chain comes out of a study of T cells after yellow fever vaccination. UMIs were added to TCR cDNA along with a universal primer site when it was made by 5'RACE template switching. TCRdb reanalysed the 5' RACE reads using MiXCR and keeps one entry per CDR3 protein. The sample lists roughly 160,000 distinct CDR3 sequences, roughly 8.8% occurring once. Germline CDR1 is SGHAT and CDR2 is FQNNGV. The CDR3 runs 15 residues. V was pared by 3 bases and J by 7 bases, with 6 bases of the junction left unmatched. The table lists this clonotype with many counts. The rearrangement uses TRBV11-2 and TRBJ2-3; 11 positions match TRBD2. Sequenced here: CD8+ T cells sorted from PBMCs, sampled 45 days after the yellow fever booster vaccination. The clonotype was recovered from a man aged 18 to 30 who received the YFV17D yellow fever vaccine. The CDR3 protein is CASSFSGGALNTQYF. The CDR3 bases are TGTGCCAGCAGCTTTAGCGGGGGGGCGTTGAATACGCAGTATTTT. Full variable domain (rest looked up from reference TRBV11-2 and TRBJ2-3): EAGVAQSPRYKIIEKRQSVAFWCNPISGHATLYWYQQILGQGPKLLIQFQNNGVVDDSQLPKDRFSAERLKGVDSTLKIQPAKLEDSAVYLCASSFSGGALNTQYFGPGTRLTVL.